This is a list of T cell receptor beta chains from one sample in a study of cytomegalovirus exposure and HLA in healthy donors. TCRdb's copy holds only in-frame clones and misses some; the assay was immunoSEQ multiplex PCR. The top ten clones hold about 12% of a sample with approximately 230,000 clones, roughly 87% of them seen once. The source material was PBMCs. Receptor source: a man aged 18-30 years in good health and CMV-seropositive. The CDR3 runs from the conserved cysteine through the conserved F or W. The order of the fields is J gene, clone size, V gene, CDR3 protein. Size values are once, few and many counts, or a class for expanded clones, and some rows have none.

J: TRBJ2-2; size: .; V: TRBV7-8; CDR3: CASSPLAGGPRNTGELFF
J: TRBJ2-7; size: few; V: TRBV5-8; CDR3: CASSFGGGFNEQYF
J: TRBJ2-6; size: .; V: TRBV29-1; CDR3: CSVEDRGGRLAGPPGANVLTF
J: TRBJ2-2; size: .; V: TRBV7-2; CDR3: CASSLRQGLTGELFF
J: TRBJ2-2; size: .; V: TRBV7-9; CDR3: CASSLVGGNGELFF
J: TRBJ2-3; size: once; V: TRBV12-5; CDR3: CASGLVIGRSGTDTQYF
J: TRBJ2-7; size: few; V: TRBV27; CDR3: CASRRQGSVEQYF
J: TRBJ2-1; size: .; V: TRBV29-1; CDR3: CSVVPGSNEQFF
J: TRBJ2-1; size: .; V: TRBV4-1; CDR3: CASSPRGTGQSYNEQFF
J: TRBJ1-2; size: few; V: TRBV28; CDR3: CASSPRAANYGYTF